The 27 T cell receptor beta chains in this list originate from one sample, sequenced in a study of patients and donors after allogeneic stem cell transplantation. TCRdb re-analysed the RT-PCR reads in MiXCR, keeping a single row per CDR3 protein. The table includes about 18,000 distinct CDR3 sequences, 4.9% detected once. The sample consisted of blood, either unsorted or a sorted T cell fraction (not recorded which). The receptors were sampled from a human donor who was either an allogeneic HSCT recipient or a stem cell or donor lymphocyte infusion donor (not recorded which). It is not recorded whose cells these are; they may come from a transplant donor.

Only a few counts were recorded for this clonotype. The chain combines TRBV13 with TRBJ2-7; TRBD1 aligns across 7 bases. Looked up from germline, CDR1 is PRHDT and CDR2 is FYEKMQ (reference sequence). This CDR3 contains 15 residues. J gave up 3 bases and V 1 base, and 6 bases lay outside the gene matches. The CDR3 coding sequence is TGTGCCAGCAGCTTAGCCAGGACAGGTCTCTACGAGCAGTACTTC. Translated, it gives CASSLARTGLYEQYF.

The rearrangement links TRBV12-3 or TRBV12-4 to TRBJ2-1, with D possibly being TRBD2 (6 bases). The ends were cut back, 3 bases at V and 2 bases at J, with 11 bases in the middle. The CDR3 is 15 residues long. CDR3 sequence reads: CASSLGREAYNEQFF. The CDR3 DNA follows: TGTGCCAGCAGTTTGGGCAGGGAGGCCTACAATGAGCAGTTCTTC.

V and J are TRBV7-6 and TRBJ1-4, with D maybe TRBD1 (6 bases). In germline, CDR1 is SGHVS, CDR2 FNYEAQ. CDR3 length equals 15 residues. Trimming took off 2 bases at V and 10 bases at J, with 17 bases between the two ends. DNA for the CDR3: TGTGCCAGCAGCTTAAGTGCGGGGGCCGACGGAAAACTGTTTTTT. It specifies CASSLSAGADGKLFF.

This clonotype was counted between two and nine times. This chain connects TRBV15 to TRBJ2-1, with D hard to call. The CDR3 spans 12 residues. V gave up 0 bases and J gave up 8 bases, with 5 bases separating them. Germline V gene sequence: CDR1 LNHNV, CDR2 YYDKDF (reference sequence). In nucleotides, the CDR3 is TGTGCCACCAGCAGAGATCTATATGAGCAGTTCTTC. Its translation is CATSRDLYEQFF.

The chain uses TRBV6-2 or TRBV6-3 and TRBJ2-2, with 7 nucleotides matching TRBD2. The ends lost 2 bases at V and 7 bases at J; junction bases unmatched: 13. Germline CDR1 reads MNHEY; CDR2 reads SVGEGT. This CDR3 comprises 17 residues. Written as DNA, the CDR3 is TGTGCCAGCAGTTACGCGGGGGTCCCCGCAGGTGGCGGGGAGCTGTTTTTT. Translation gives CASSYAGVPAGGGELFF.

This clonotype was observed a few times. CDR3 residues: CASSAQVSQPQHF. The CDR3 nucleotides are TGTGCCAGCAGTGCACAGGTTAGTCAGCCCCAGCATTTT. The V gene is TRBV2, the J gene TRBJ1-5; the D gene is possibly TRBD1 (5 bases). The CDR3 has 13 amino acids. CDR1 and CDR2 from the germline V gene are SNHLY and FYNNEI. V gave up 4 bases and J gave up 6 bases, with 10 bases separating them.

On this clonotype: This could be a read error, since a much larger clone is one nucleotide away. V usage is TRBV6-5 and J usage is TRBJ1-2, with 7 bases aligning to TRBD1. The CDR3 extends over 14 amino acids. The germline gives CDR1 MNHEY, CDR2 SVGAGI. Here the CDR3 reads CACSYSGQLYGYTF. The CDR3 region has the DNA TGTGCCTGCAGTTACTCGGGACAGCTATATGGCTACACCTTC.

This clonotype was counted many times. The CDR3 sequence is CASSKHRGPDNEQFF. The DNA of the CDR3 is TGTGCCAGCAGCAAACACCGGGGTCCGGACAATGAGCAGTTCTTC. The J gene is TRBJ2-1, the V gene TRBV21-1; the tabulated D call, TRBD1, remains unverified against the DNA. TRBV21-1 counts as a pseudogene. The CDR3 has 15 residues.

The chain couples TRBV4-1 to TRBJ2-1; the D gene is possibly TRBD2 (7 bases). The CDR3 loop spans 14 amino acids. The V gene lost 3 bases and the J gene lost 6 bases, with 12 bases spanning the gap. Germline V lookup: CDR1 MGHRA, CDR2 YSYEKL. DNA of the CDR3: TGCGCCAGCAGCCATTGGGGGGGCTTCAATGAGCAGTTCTTC. Residues: CASSHWGGFNEQFF.

This clonotype is medium-sized (0.01 to 0.1%). The chain carries TRBV7-9 and TRBJ2-6; D gene ambiguous. This CDR3 region has 14 residues. Germline lookup yields CDR1 SEHNR and CDR2 FQNEAQ (reference sequence). Trimming left V 8 bases short and J 0 bases short, with 8 bases between. CDR3 nucleotide sequence: TGTGCCAGCTTTGAGGCCTCTGGGGCCAACGTCCTGACTTTC. This sequence encodes CASFEASGANVLTF.

There are many counts of this clonotype. The rearrangement joins TRBV20-1 to TRBJ2-4; either TRBD1 or TRBD2 may supply D (5 bases each). The CDR3 is 16 residues long. From germline, CDR1 is DFQATT and CDR2 SNEGSKA (reference sequence). Trimming cost V 0 bases and J 0 bases, with 12 bases left between them. The CDR3 protein is CSARDGTALAKNIQYF. The CDR3 DNA follows: TGCAGTGCTAGAGATGGGACGGCACTAGCCAAAAACATTCAGTACTTC.

This clonotype was recorded many times. The J gene is TRBJ2-7, the V gene TRBV4-2; 9 bases agree with TRBD2. The V gene end was trimmed by 1 base and the J gene end by 2 bases; junction bases not matched to a gene: 9. The CDR3 extends over 17 amino acids. Germline V gives CDR1 LGHNA, CDR2 YNFKEQ. CDR3 amino acids: CASSQGPSGMFPYEQYF. Here the CDR3 DNA reads TGTGCCAGCAGCCAAGGCCCTAGCGGGATGTTTCCCTACGAGCAGTACTTC.

This clonotype was detected many times. The chain links TRBV7-9 to TRBJ2-5; unclear D gene. Germline loops: CDR1 SEHNR, CDR2 FQNEAQ (reference sequence). V was cut by 2 bases and J by 3 bases, with 13 bases left in between. The CDR3 loop spans 15 amino acids. CDR3 amino acids: CASSLIGAREETQYF. CDR3 sequence (DNA): TGTGCCAGCAGCTTAATCGGTGCAAGGGAAGAGACCCAGTACTTC.

This clonotype was counted at least ten times. The chain joins TRBV7-9 to TRBJ1-3; no definite D call. Trimming took 5 bases from V and 4 from J, leaving 15 bases between them. The germline V gene encodes CDR1 SEHNR and CDR2 FQNEAQ (reference sequence). The CDR3 loop spans 15 amino acids. CDR3: CASSPRRIWGNTIYF. CDR3 sequence (DNA): TGTGCCAGCAGCCCCCGACGGATTTGGGGAAACACCATATATTTT.

Many counts were recorded for this clonotype. CDR3 loop: CASSQDYGQSRSTDTQYF. The CDR3 DNA is TGCGCCAGCAGCCAAGATTATGGACAATCACGAAGCACAGATACGCAGTATTTT. The chain carries TRBV4-1 and TRBJ2-3, with TRBD1 as a possible D gene (5 bases). This CDR3 has 18 amino acids. V was cut by 0 bases and J by 0 bases, with 16 bases left in between. The germline V gene has CDR1 MGHRA and CDR2 YSYEKL.

This clonotype was recorded many times. The genes are TRBV5-1 and TRBJ1-1; D is undetermined. Germline-derived CDR1 and CDR2 are SGHRS and YFSETQ. This CDR3 spans 14 amino acids. Between the trimmed V and J ends, which lost 4 bases and 0 bases, there was a span of 10 bases. The CDR3 is CASSMGRVNTEAFF. Written as DNA, the CDR3 is TGCGCCAGCAGCATGGGGAGGGTGAACACTGAAGCTTTCTTT.

This clonotype was recorded at least ten times. The V and J genes are TRBV7-9 and TRBJ2-7; D not certain. The CDR3 sequence is 12 residues long. Between the trimmed V and J ends, which lost 5 bases and 6 bases, there was a span of 11 bases. Germline CDR1 is SEHNR and CDR2 is FQNEAQ (reference sequence). CDR3 coding DNA: TGTGCCAGCAGCCGAACAGAAGGCGAGCAGTACTTC. Protein: CASSRTEGEQYF.

This clonotype was seen many times. This rearrangement joins TRBV24-1 to TRBJ1-2, with D unclear. The CDR3 has 13 amino acids. The V end lost 4 bases, the J end lost 4 bases, and 9 bases lay between the germline ends. Germline lookup yields CDR1 KGHDR and CDR2 SFDVKD. The CDR3 loop is CATSDSALYGYTF. CDR3 coding DNA: TGTGCCACCAGTGACAGCGCACTCTATGGCTACACCTTC.

The chain uses TRBV7-9 and TRBJ1-4; TRBD1 aligns across 9 bases. This CDR3 has 15 residues. Germline V CDR1 and CDR2: SEHNR, FQNEAQ (reference sequence). The V segment lost 1 base and the J segment 7 bases; nucleotides outside the gene matches: 4. CDR3 residues: CASSLGGTGREKLFF. The CDR3 coding sequence is TGTGCCAGCAGCTTAGGAGGGACAGGGCGTGAAAAACTGTTTTTT.

This clonotype was recorded many times. This CDR3 is CASNKARRRSYNEQFF. Written as DNA, the CDR3 is TGTGCCAGCAACAAAGCGAGGCGACGCTCCTACAATGAGCAGTTCTTC. This rearrangement joins TRBV7-9 to TRBJ2-1; the D is unclear. V was clipped by 7 bases and J by 0 bases, with 16 bases between them. CDR3 size: 16 residues. The germline V gene encodes CDR1 SEHNR and CDR2 FQNEAQ (reference sequence).

This clonotype was counted many times. The V call is TRBV6-5, the J call TRBJ2-4; 8 positions match TRBD2. This CDR3 is built from 17 residues. V lost 4 bases to trimming and J lost 0 bases; unmatched junction nucleotides: 8. Germline V gene data show CDR1 as MNHEY and CDR2 as SVGAGI. The DNA of the CDR3 is TGTGCCAGCAGTTCCCTTACTAGCGGACTAGCCAAAAACATTCAGTACTTC. Amino acid sequence: CASSSLTSGLAKNIQYF.

This clonotype has a count of ten or more. CDR3 region: CSARDVRATNTGELFF. CDR3 nucleotide sequence: TGCAGTGCTAGAGATGTCAGGGCCACGAACACCGGGGAGCTGTTTTTT. The rearrangement links TRBV20-1 to TRBJ2-2, with D possibly TRBD1 on 5 matching bases. The CDR3 is 16 amino acids. V was clipped by 0 bases and J by 0 bases, with 11 bases between them. Germline V gene data show CDR1 as DFQATT and CDR2 as SNEGSKA (reference sequence).

This clonotype was found a few times. The V gene is TRBV2, the J gene TRBJ2-5; unclear D gene. CDR1 and CDR2 from the germline V gene are SNHLY and FYNNEI. The germline V and J ends were trimmed by 8 bases and 2 bases, with 12 bases remaining between them. This CDR3 is 13 amino acids long. This CDR3 is CASLRHEQETQYF. CDR3 coding DNA: TGTGCCAGCTTGCGACACGAACAAGAGACCCAGTACTTC.

At least ten counts were recorded for this clonotype. The chain couples TRBV7-8 to TRBJ1-1; D possibly corresponds to TRBD1 (5 bases). This CDR3 region has 15 residues. With 1 base removed from V and 0 bases from J, the gap between germline ends came to 9 bases. Germline loops: CDR1 SGHVS, CDR2 FQNEAQ. This chain's CDR3 is CASSLEQGVNTEAFF. As DNA, the CDR3 is TGTGCCAGCAGCTTAGAGCAGGGCGTGAACACTGAAGCTTTCTTT. Full variable domain (outside the CDR3, taken from reference TRBV7-8 and TRBJ1-1): GAGVSQSPRYKVAKRGQDVALRCDPISGHVSLFWYQQALGQGPEFLTYFQNEAQLDKSGLPSDRFFAERPEGSVSTLKIQRTQQEDSAVYLCASSLEQGVNTEAFFGQGTRLTVV.

In this sample, this clonotype turned up a few times. The genes are TRBV9 and TRBJ1-6; 7 bases are shared with TRBD1. Looked up from germline, CDR1 is SGDLS and CDR2 is YYNGEE. CDR3 length equals 15 residues. J gave up 6 bases and V 4 bases, and 7 bases lay outside the gene matches. The CDR3 nucleotides read TGTGCCAGCAGCCTCCGGACAGGCAGTAATTCACCCCTCCACTTT. Translation: CASSLRTGSNSPLHF.

The table lists this clonotype with a few counts. The genes are TRBV29-1 and TRBJ2-7; 10 bases align to TRBD1. This CDR3 contains 13 residues. J lost 7 bases, V lost 6 bases, and 9 bases had no gene match. CDR1 is SQVTM and CDR2 is ANQGSEA in the germline V gene. CDR3 loop: CSVIRQGAREQYF. CDR3 nucleotides: TGCAGCGTGATTCGACAGGGGGCGCGGGAGCAGTACTTC.

This clonotype was counted many times. The chain links TRBV5-1 to TRBJ2-3; D is undetermined. Germline V gene data show CDR1 as SGHRS and CDR2 as YFSETQ. V was pared by 3 bases and J by 2 bases, with 13 bases between. The CDR3 extends over 15 amino acids. The chain's CDR3 is CASSSHLSHTDTQYF. The CDR3 DNA follows: TGCGCCAGCAGCTCTCACCTTTCTCACACAGATACGCAGTATTTT.